This record looks at one T cell receptor (beta chain) sequence and its context. The antigen is not known. This sample is drawn from a study of OX40 agonist ivuxolimab in advanced cancers. Whole-study findings and limits: CD4+ and CD8+ T cells in blood underwent clonal expansion by week 6 at 0.1 to 3.0 mg/kg.

Per the germline V gene, CDR1 is WSHSY and CDR2 is SAAADI. The CDR3 is 15 residues long. V shed 1 base, J shed 6 bases, and the junction held 3 bases outside the gene matches. Profiled with immunoSEQ multiplex PCR; TCRdb holds only in-frame clones, not every one. This sample has 78,000 or so clones, with more than 85% found just once. This chain links TRBV10-2 with TRBJ2-1, with 10 bases identical to TRBD2. The sequence derives from an adult with an advanced solid tumor such as melanoma, head and neck, liver or kidney cancer. Sequences were derived from CD4+ or CD8+ T cells sorted from blood, sampled in a trial of the OX40 agonist ivuxolimab. The CDR3 is CASSELAGGPNEQFF. DNA of the CDR3: TGCGCCAGCAGTGAGTTAGCGGGGGGCCCCAATGAGCAGTTCTTC.